Listed below are T cell receptor beta chains from one sample, sequenced in a study of tumor-infiltrating lymphocytes in primary liver carcinoma. MiXCR was run by TCRdb on the multiplex PCR reads, yielding one entry per CDR3 protein. Of about 74,000 distinct CDR3 sequences in the sample, 55% to 75% are singletons; the top ten hold 25% to 30%. What was sequenced was liver tumor tissue from sampling region 4. These receptors all come from a middle-aged man with primary liver carcinoma and hepatitis B virus infection. Each CDR3 is given with its conserved first and last residue. The D gene is left open where the match is weak. A clone size is listed for some rows: how often the clone was seen (once, few, many), or a class if it is expanded.

>TRBJ1-2|TRBV6-5|many|.
CASTREPRRGYTF
TGTGCCAGCACCAGAGAGCCGCGACGTGGCTACACCTTC
>TRBJ2-1|TRBV28|.|TRBD2
CASKVAGDNERFF
TGTGCCAGCAAAGTAGCGGGGGACAATGAGCGGTTCTTC
>TRBJ1-5|TRBV12-3/TRBV12-4|.|.
CASSLLGRDNQPQHF
TGTGCCAGCAGTTTGTTAGGGAGGGACAATCAGCCACAGCATTTT
>TRBJ2-3|TRBV29-1|.|.
CNVSRALRDAHYF
TGCAACGTTTCCCGGGCCCTTCGAGATGCGCACTATTTT
>TRBJ2-1|TRBV11-2|.|TRBD2
CAGSSDIGLAMSEQFF
TGTGCCGGCAGCTCGGATATCGGACTAGCCATGAGTGAGCAGTTCTTC
>TRBJ2-6|TRBV10-3|once|.
CAIGDSGDSVLTF
TGTGCCATCGGGGACTCTGGGGACAGCGTCCTGACTTTC
>TRBJ1-2|TRBV18|many|TRBD1
CASSSGTDYGYTF
TGTGCCAGCTCATCAGGGACAGATTATGGCTACACCTTC
>TRBJ2-2|TRBV10-3|.|.
CTTRDTNTGELFF
TGTACCACCCGAGACACAAACACCGGGGAGCTGTTTTTT
>TRBJ1-1|TRBV30|.|.
CVWRRGSDTEAFF
TGTGTCTGGAGAAGGGGTTCGGACACTGAAGCTTTCTTC
>TRBJ2-2|TRBV6-5|medium-sized|.
CASSLRPPGVNTGELFF
TGTGCCAGCAGTCTTCGCCCACCTGGAGTGAACACCGGGGAGCTGTTTTTT
>TRBJ1-2|TRBV25-1|.|.
CASGDMSEWGYTF
TGTGCCAGCGGGGATATGAGTGAATGGGGCTACACCTTC
>TRBJ1-2|TRBV29-1|many|TRBD1
CSVEDRVDGYTF
TGCAGCGTTGAGGACAGGGTAGACGGCTACACCTTC
>TRBJ2-6|TRBV6-5|.|.
CASRAGDRSGANLLTF
TGTGCAAGCAGGGCAGGAGACAGATCCGGGGCCAACCTCCTGACTTTC
>TRBJ2-1|TRBV6-5|.|.
CVSSARESSYDEQFF
TGTGTCAGCAGCGCGAGGGAGAGCTCCTACGATGAGCAGTTCTTC
>TRBJ1-1|TRBV5-5|many|.
CASSWGRGGMNTEAFF
TGTGCCAGCAGCTGGGGTAGGGGTGGCATGAACACTGAAGCTTTCTTT
>TRBJ1-6|TRBV5-6|.|.
CVSRGSSINSPLHF
TGTGTCAGCAGAGGTAGCTCAATCAATTCACCTCTCCACTTT
>TRBJ2-2|TRBV4-2|few|.
CAISHELGNTRELFF
TGTGCCATCAGCCATGAGTTGGGAAACACCAGGGAGCTGTTTTTT
>TRBJ2-7|TRBV5-1|.|TRBD1
CASSLGEGRDRPYEQHF
TGTGCCAGCAGCTTGGGAGAAGGACGGGACAGACCCTACGAGCAGCACTTC
>TRBJ2-7|TRBV11-2|once|.
CASSTAPDLGYEQYF
TGTGCCAGCAGCACGGCACCTGATCTGGGCTACGAGCAGTACTTC
>TRBJ1-3|TRBV6-5|.|TRBD1
CASNWSGTAGNTIYF
TGTGCCAGCAATTGGAGCGGGACAGCAGGAAACACCATATATTTT
>TRBJ2-1|TRBV29-1|.|.
CSVEGHDSNNVLFF
TGCAGCGTTGAAGGGCACGACTCTAACAATGTGCTGTTCTTC
>TRBJ2-3|TRBV18|few|.
CASSHRTDTQYF
TGTGCCAGCTCGCACCGCACAGATACGCAGTATTTT
>TRBJ1-1|TRBV2|.|.
CASSEGQGRENTEAFF
TGTGCCAGCAGTGAAGGTCAAGGGAGGGAGAACACTGAAGCTTTCTTT
>TRBJ2-5|TRBV5-4|many|TRBD1
CASSLQGVTETQYF
TGTGCCAGCAGCTTACAGGGGGTAACCGAGACCCAGTACTTC
>TRBJ2-1|TRBV25-1|.|.
CASSEWRGGYNEKFF
TGTGCCAGCAGTGAATGGCGTGGGGGCTACAATGAGAAGTTCTTC
>TRBJ1-5|TRBV12-3/TRBV12-4|.|.
CTSSLATSDQPQHF
TGTACCAGCAGTCTAGCAACCTCAGATCAGCCCCAGCATTTT
>TRBJ2-1|TRBV2|.|.
CASSALDSLQDEQFF
TGTGCCAGCAGTGCTTTGGATAGCCTCCAGGATGAGCAGTTCTTC
>TRBJ2-2|TRBV11-2|.|TRBD2
CAGSAGLAVSHAGELFF
TGTGCCGGCAGCGCGGGACTAGCGGTCTCCCATGCCGGGGAGCTGTTTTTT
>TRBJ2-1|TRBV6-1|many|.
CASSGLGPFNNEQFF
TGTGCCAGCAGTGGTCTTGGGCCATTTAACAATGAGCAGTTCTTC
>TRBJ2-7|TRBV10-3|.|.
CAMQRDRSSSEQYF
TGTGCCATGCAGCGGGACAGGAGCTCCTCCGAGCAGTACTTC
>TRBJ2-7|TRBV6-5|once|.
CASSPWGGIRDQYF
TGTGCTAGCAGTCCCTGGGGGGGCATCCGCGATCAGTACTTC
>TRBJ1-4|TRBV2|.|.
CASSSTGPLGEKLFF
TGTGCCAGCAGTTCCACAGGGCCCCTAGGCGAAAAACTGTTTTTT
>TRBJ2-1|TRBV20-1|.|TRBD2
CSARSQLAATYNEQFF
TGCAGTGCTAGATCCCAACTAGCGGCTACCTACAATGAGCAGTTCTTC
>TRBJ2-1|TRBV29-1|once|TRBD2
CSVERREESYNEHFF
TGCAGCGTTGAAAGGCGGGAGGAATCTTACAATGAGCACTTCTTC
>TRBJ2-6|TRBV10-3|many|TRBD1
CAISGQGASGANVLTF
TGTGCCATCAGTGGACAGGGCGCATCTGGGGCCAACGTCCTGACTTTC
>TRBJ2-5|TRBV11-2|.|.
CVSRSRDSDRQETQYF
TGTGTCAGCAGATCCCGGGACTCGGACCGCCAAGAGACTCAGTACTTC
>TRBJ2-7|TRBV7-2|.|.
CASSLDRMTFYEQYF
TGTGCCAGCAGCCTCGACAGGATGACATTCTACGAGCAGTACTTC
>TRBJ2-2|TRBV11-2|.|.
CASSLNWDTGELFF
TGTGCCAGCAGCTTAAATTGGGACACCGGGGAGCTGTTTTTT
>TRBJ1-6|TRBV7-2|few|TRBD1
CASSPGQGHNSPLHF
TGTGCCAGCAGCCCTGGACAGGGCCATAATTCACCCCTCCACTTT
>TRBJ2-1|TRBV4-1|.|TRBD2
CASSQSRTSDGNERLF
TGCGCCAGCAGCCAATCCAGGACTAGCGATGGCAATGAGCGGCTCTTC
>TRBJ1-1|TRBV4-1|.|.
CAGSLQREKDAFF
TGCGCCGGCAGCCTTCAACGAGAGAAAGACGCTTTCTTT
>TRBJ1-2|TRBV6-6|once|TRBD1
CTNSYSAGGDNYGYTF
TGTACCAACAGTTACTCGGCAGGGGGCGATAACTATGGCTACACCTTC
>TRBJ2-1|TRBV11-2|.|TRBD2
CASSLDIGLAMSEQSF
TGTGCCAGCAGCTTGGATATTGGACTAGCCATGAGTGAGCAATCCTTC
>TRBJ2-5|TRBV6-5|.|.
CASSYSVWEAQYF
TGTGCCAGCAGTTATAGCGTTTGGGAGGCCCAGTACTTC
>TRBJ2-1|TRBV5-4|.|.
CASSLVGASERNEQFF
TGTGCCAGCAGCTTGGTCGGGGCTAGCGAGAGAAATGAGCAGTTCTTC
>TRBJ2-5|TRBV29-1|many|.
CSVDRDSWVETQYF
TGCAGCGTTGATCGGGACTCCTGGGTGGAGACCCAGTACTTC
>TRBJ2-5|TRBV15|once|TRBD1
CATSRDERSRGNETQYF
TGTGCCACCAGCAGAGATGAGAGGAGCAGGGGGAATGAGACCCAGTACTTC
>TRBJ1-5|TRBV28|many|.
CASRAQSNQPQHF
TGTGCCAGCAGGGCTCAAAGCAATCAGCCCCAGCATTTT
>TRBJ2-2|TRBV19|.|.
CATGIGGTGELFF
TGTGCCACCGGGATAGGTGGGACAGGGGAGCTGTTTTTT